This T cell receptor (beta chain) comes out of a study of tumor-infiltrating lymphocytes in localized non-small cell lung cancer. The overall study: Patients included smokers and never-smokers with various histologies, some sampled after neoadjuvant chemotherapy. Resected tumor was paired with non-adjacent uninvolved lung from the same patient.

Study-wide results and caveats: Each assay used a separate piece of the same tissue. T-cell fraction did not differ between immunotypes IM1 and IM2.

As to this clone: The target antigen is unknown.

The data were produced by immunoSEQ multiplex PCR, yet TCRdb's version contains in-frame clones alone and is incomplete. The table shows 21,000 or so clones, with more than 75% occurring only once. The CDR3 sequence is 17 residues long. Germline-derived CDR1 and CDR2 are SGHRS and YFSETQ. V gave up 0 bases and J gave up 2 bases, with 16 bases separating them. The J gene is TRBJ2-3, the V gene TRBV5-1; D call uncertain. The sequenced sample was lung tumor tissue. The receptor was isolated from a human donor with non-small cell lung cancer. Here the CDR3 DNA reads TGCGCCAGCAGCTTGGCGACGGATACTTCCTTCACAGATACGCAGTATTTT. Translation: CASSLATDTSFTDTQYF. Supplemented by reference TRBV5-1 and TRBJ2-3, the full variable domain reads KAGVTQTPRYLIKTRGQQVTLSCSPISGHRSVSWYQQTPGQGLQFLFEYFSETQRNKGNFPGRFSGRQFSNSRSEMNVSTLELGDSALYLCASSLATDTSFTDTQYFGPGTRLTVL.